This is a list of T cell receptor beta chains from one sample in a study of blood T cells in healthy people across ages. TCRdb redid the calling of the 5' RACE reads with MiXCR, one entry per CDR3 protein. The repertoire holds about 510,000 distinct CDR3 sequences, with about 29% as singletons. This sample was also put to use in a study of T cells of mothers and their children.

Material for sequencing was blood. These receptors were collected from a boy aged 2 to 10 in good health. The CDR3 runs from the conserved cysteine through the conserved F or W. A D gene is named only where the DNA matches it firmly. A clone size is listed for some rows: how often the clone was seen (once, few, many), or a class if it is expanded.

clone size: few; D gene: TRBD1; V gene: TRBV6-5; J gene: TRBJ2-7; CDR3 DNA: TGTGCCAGCAGTTACCGCGCAGGGGGATACGAGCAGTACTTC; CDR3 protein: CASSYRAGGYEQYF
clone size: -; D gene: TRBD1; V gene: TRBV9; J gene: TRBJ1-1; CDR3 DNA: TGTGCCAGCAGCGCATCAGGGGGCGGGACTGAAGCTTTCTTT; CDR3 protein: CASSASGGGTEAFF
clone size: few; D gene: -; V gene: TRBV27; J gene: TRBJ2-7; CDR3 DNA: TGTGCCAGCAGTTCACAGGGACCCTCGTACGAGCAGTACTTC; CDR3 protein: CASSSQGPSYEQYF
clone size: -; D gene: TRBD2; V gene: TRBV3-1; J gene: TRBJ2-5; CDR3 DNA: TGTGCCAGCAGCCAACAACTAGCGGAAGAGACCCAGTACTTC; CDR3 protein: CASSQQLAEETQYF
clone size: few; D gene: -; V gene: TRBV10-3; J gene: TRBJ1-5; CDR3 DNA: TGTGCCATCAGTGAGTCGAACGGGCCTCAGCCCCAGCATTTT; CDR3 protein: CAISESNGPQPQHF
clone size: -; D gene: -; V gene: TRBV6-2/TRBV6-3; J gene: TRBJ2-3; CDR3 DNA: TGTGCCAGCAGCCCCGGGGACTCCACAGATACGCAGTATTTT; CDR3 protein: CASSPGDSTDTQYF
clone size: -; D gene: -; V gene: TRBV12-3/TRBV12-4; J gene: TRBJ2-2; CDR3 DNA: TGTGCCAGCAGTTTTAAGGCCACCGGGGAGCTGTTTTTT; CDR3 protein: CASSFKATGELFF
clone size: few; D gene: TRBD2; V gene: TRBV11-3; J gene: TRBJ2-3; CDR3 DNA: TGTGCCAGCAGCTTAGTAGCGGGGGGGCGAAATACGCAGTATTTT; CDR3 protein: CASSLVAGGRNTQYF
clone size: few; D gene: -; V gene: TRBV7-9; J gene: TRBJ2-5; CDR3 DNA: TGTGCCAGCACCCTACAGACTGGCCCCCAGGAGACCCAGTACTTC; CDR3 protein: CASTLQTGPQETQYF
clone size: -; D gene: TRBD1; V gene: TRBV27; J gene: TRBJ1-6; CDR3 DNA: TGTGCCAGCAGTTTAACTCCAGGGGGCGGATCACCCCTCCACTTT; CDR3 protein: CASSLTPGGGSPLHF
clone size: few; D gene: TRBD2; V gene: TRBV5-1; J gene: TRBJ2-1; CDR3 DNA: TGCGCCAGCAGCTGGGGGACGCCGGGACTAGCCTACAATGAGCAGTTCTTC; CDR3 protein: CASSWGTPGLAYNEQFF
clone size: -; D gene: -; V gene: TRBV5-1; J gene: TRBJ1-4; CDR3 DNA: TGCGCCAGCAGCGTCGACGGAAATGAAAAACTGTTTTTT; CDR3 protein: CASSVDGNEKLFF
clone size: -; D gene: TRBD2; V gene: TRBV7-3; J gene: TRBJ2-4; CDR3 DNA: TGTGCCAGCAGCCGAACTAGCGGGACGGCCAAAAACATTCAGTACTTC; CDR3 protein: CASSRTSGTAKNIQYF
clone size: few; D gene: -; V gene: TRBV15; J gene: TRBJ1-5; CDR3 DNA: TGTGCCACCAGCAGAGATCTGGGAGATACGCAGCATTTT; CDR3 protein: CATSRDLGDTQHF
clone size: -; D gene: TRBD2; V gene: TRBV7-3; J gene: TRBJ2-3; CDR3 DNA: TGTGCCAGCAGCTCTGTAGCGGGGGCCGGGGCAGATACGCAGTATTTT; CDR3 protein: CASSSVAGAGADTQYF
clone size: -; D gene: -; V gene: TRBV19; J gene: TRBJ1-3; CDR3 DNA: TGTGCCACCCTACCCCTTGCTGGAAACACCATATATTTT; CDR3 protein: CATLPLAGNTIYF
clone size: many; D gene: TRBD1; V gene: TRBV7-9; J gene: TRBJ2-5; CDR3 DNA: TGTGCCAGCAGCCTGAACCGGGACAGGTCGGAGACCCAGTACTTC; CDR3 protein: CASSLNRDRSETQYF
clone size: -; D gene: -; V gene: TRBV18; J gene: TRBJ1-1; CDR3 DNA: TGTGCCAGCTCACCACAGGGAAGAAGCACTGAAGCTTTCTTT; CDR3 protein: CASSPQGRSTEAFF
clone size: -; D gene: TRBD2; V gene: TRBV3-1; J gene: TRBJ2-1; CDR3 DNA: TGTGCCAGCAGCCAAGTCTTTTGGGCGGGAGTAGGATACAATGAGCAGTTCTTC; CDR3 protein: CASSQVFWAGVGYNEQFF
clone size: few; D gene: -; V gene: TRBV29-1; J gene: TRBJ2-4; CDR3 DNA: TGCAGCGGAGAGGCGGTGGCCAAAAACATTCAGTACTTC; CDR3 protein: CSGEAVAKNIQYF
clone size: -; D gene: TRBD1; V gene: TRBV12-5; J gene: TRBJ1-2; CDR3 DNA: TGTGCTAGTGGTTTGGCCCTCGGGACAGTCTATGGCTACACCTTC; CDR3 protein: CASGLALGTVYGYTF
clone size: many; D gene: -; V gene: TRBV20-1; J gene: TRBJ1-4; CDR3 DNA: TGCAGTGTCAGAGATAATGAAAAACTGTTTTTT; CDR3 protein: CSVRDNEKLFF
clone size: few; D gene: -; V gene: TRBV10-3; J gene: TRBJ2-6; CDR3 DNA: TGTGCCATCAGTGGGACGGGGGGCCTCTCTGAGGCCAACGTCCTGACTTTC; CDR3 protein: CAISGTGGLSEANVLTF
clone size: -; D gene: TRBD2; V gene: TRBV18; J gene: TRBJ2-7; CDR3 DNA: TGTGCCAGCTCACCGGGACTAGCGGTGTTCAACTCCTACGAGCAGTACTTC; CDR3 protein: CASSPGLAVFNSYEQYF
clone size: few; D gene: TRBD1; V gene: TRBV18; J gene: TRBJ2-7; CDR3 DNA: TGTGCCAGCTCACCTCCGGAGGGGACAGGGGGCTACGAGCAGTACTTC; CDR3 protein: CASSPPEGTGGYEQYF
clone size: few; D gene: TRBD1; V gene: TRBV6-2/TRBV6-3; J gene: TRBJ1-5; CDR3 DNA: TGTGCCCCGGAGGGGGCGAGCAATCAGCCCCAGCATTTT; CDR3 protein: CAPEGASNQPQHF
clone size: once; D gene: -; V gene: TRBV3-1; J gene: TRBJ2-3; CDR3 DNA: TGTGCCAGCAGCCAAGCGCTCTTGTCAGATACGCAGTATTTT; CDR3 protein: CASSQALLSDTQYF
clone size: few; D gene: -; V gene: TRBV7-2; J gene: TRBJ2-2; CDR3 DNA: TGTGCCAGCAGATCTATGGCGGGGTACACCGGGGAGCTGTTTTTT; CDR3 protein: CASRSMAGYTGELFF
clone size: -; D gene: -; V gene: TRBV7-6; J gene: TRBJ2-5; CDR3 DNA: TGTGCCAGCAGGTTCGGGGGTGGTAGTCCAGAGACCCAGTACTTC; CDR3 protein: CASRFGGGSPETQYF
clone size: few; D gene: -; V gene: TRBV20-1; J gene: TRBJ2-5; CDR3 DNA: TGCAGTGCTAGAGATGAGGGGCCGGGGACCCAGTACTTC; CDR3 protein: CSARDEGPGTQYF
clone size: -; D gene: TRBD2; V gene: TRBV5-1; J gene: TRBJ2-7; CDR3 DNA: TGCGCCAGCAATAGCGGGGGAGTCTCCTACGAGCAGTACTTC; CDR3 protein: CASNSGGVSYEQYF
clone size: -; D gene: -; V gene: TRBV7-9; J gene: TRBJ2-1; CDR3 DNA: TGTGCCAGCAGCTTAGGCGGGGATAGCTCCTACAATGAGCAGTTCTTC; CDR3 protein: CASSLGGDSSYNEQFF
clone size: -; D gene: -; V gene: TRBV12-3/TRBV12-4; J gene: TRBJ1-3; CDR3 DNA: TGTGCCAGCAGCGGGGGCGAAACCACCATATATTTT; CDR3 protein: CASSGGETTIYF
clone size: -; D gene: TRBD2; V gene: TRBV20-1; J gene: TRBJ2-1; CDR3 DNA: TGCAGTGCTAGAGCCAGAGGCACTAGACTAGCGGGAGGGGGTGAGCAGTTCTTC; CDR3 protein: CSARARGTRLAGGGEQFF
clone size: -; D gene: -; V gene: TRBV6-2/TRBV6-3; J gene: TRBJ1-6; CDR3 DNA: TGTGCCAGCAGTTACCGCGAGGTCCGATCACCCCTCCACTTT; CDR3 protein: CASSYREVRSPLHF
clone size: many; D gene: -; V gene: TRBV2; J gene: TRBJ1-1; CDR3 DNA: TGTGCCAGCACAAAGGGGGAAAACACTGAAGCTTTCTTT; CDR3 protein: CASTKGENTEAFF
clone size: few; D gene: TRBD1; V gene: TRBV5-1; J gene: TRBJ2-2; CDR3 DNA: TGCGCCAGCAGCGACTCCGGGACAGGGGTCACCGGGGAGCTGTTTTTT; CDR3 protein: CASSDSGTGVTGELFF